These T cell receptor beta chains were read from a single sample in a study of cytomegalovirus exposure and HLA in healthy donors. Here immunoSEQ multiplex PCR was the method, and the copy in TCRdb shows in-frame clones only, minus some. The data show 60,000 to 75,000 clones, approximately 90% seen once. Input material: PBMCs. The receptors derive from a woman under 40 in good health and CMV-seropositive. Both conserved end residues are part of each CDR3. D genes are given only for firm matches. Clone size, where shown, is once, few, many, or a class for clones that have expanded.

clone size: few; D gene: TRBD2; V gene: TRBV9; J gene: TRBJ2-1; CDR3 DNA: TGTGCCAGCACTCTAAGCGGGAGTGGGGCCTCCTACAATGAGCAGTTCTTC; CDR3 protein: CASTLSGSGASYNEQFF
clone size: NA; D gene: NA; V gene: TRBV6-4; J gene: TRBJ2-1; CDR3 DNA: TGTGCCAGCAGTGTGGATTGGGGGGTGAGCAATGAGCAGTTCTTC; CDR3 protein: CASSVDWGVSNEQFF
clone size: NA; D gene: NA; V gene: TRBV28; J gene: TRBJ2-3; CDR3 DNA: TGTGCCAGCAGTCGAGAGGGAAGCACAGATACGCAGTATTTT; CDR3 protein: CASSREGSTDTQYF
clone size: NA; D gene: NA; V gene: TRBV1; J gene: TRBJ2-2; CDR3 DNA: TGCACCAGCAGCCAAGTCGGGACTAGCGGAAACCTCACCGGGGAGCTGTTTTTT; CDR3 protein: CTSSQVGTSGNLTGELFF
clone size: once; D gene: TRBD2; V gene: TRBV7-2; J gene: TRBJ2-1; CDR3 DNA: TGTGCCAGCAGCTTAGACGGCGGGAGTGGGGGCAATGAGCAGTTCTTC; CDR3 protein: CASSLDGGSGGNEQFF
clone size: NA; D gene: TRBD1; V gene: TRBV7-8; J gene: TRBJ1-2; CDR3 DNA: TGTGCCAGCAGCTTACAGGGGGCGCAAAACTATGGCTACACCTTC; CDR3 protein: CASSLQGAQNYGYTF
clone size: NA; D gene: TRBD1; V gene: TRBV15; J gene: TRBJ2-2; CDR3 DNA: TGTGCCACCAGCAGGGCCGGGACAGGGGGCACCGGGGAGCTGTTTTTT; CDR3 protein: CATSRAGTGGTGELFF
clone size: NA; D gene: TRBD2; V gene: TRBV12-5; J gene: TRBJ2-7; CDR3 DNA: TGTGCTAGTGGCGCCCCGGGAGGATCCTACGAGCAGTACTTC; CDR3 protein: CASGAPGGSYEQYF
clone size: NA; D gene: TRBD1; V gene: TRBV29-1; J gene: TRBJ1-1; CDR3 DNA: TGCAGCGTTGTCCAGGCCAGGGGGGTAGACACGAACACTGAAGCTTTCTTT; CDR3 protein: CSVVQARGVDTNTEAFF
clone size: NA; D gene: TRBD1; V gene: TRBV7-9; J gene: TRBJ2-5; CDR3 DNA: TGTGCCAGCAGCCCGGACAGGGGACCGGGGGAGCAGTACTTC; CDR3 protein: CASSPDRGPGEQYF
clone size: NA; D gene: NA; V gene: TRBV6-1; J gene: TRBJ1-2; CDR3 DNA: TGTGCCAGCACCGCCCGGGACATCAATAACTATGGCTACACCTTC; CDR3 protein: CASTARDINNYGYTF
clone size: NA; D gene: NA; V gene: TRBV7-6; J gene: TRBJ2-7; CDR3 DNA: TGTGCCAGCAGCTTAGCGACAGGCCCTTCAAGCGAGCAGTACTTC; CDR3 protein: CASSLATGPSSEQYF
clone size: NA; D gene: NA; V gene: TRBV5-1; J gene: TRBJ1-2; CDR3 DNA: TGCGCCAGCAGCTTGGCGGGGGATGGAGGCTACACCTTC; CDR3 protein: CASSLAGDGGYTF
clone size: NA; D gene: TRBD1; V gene: TRBV7-7; J gene: TRBJ2-1; CDR3 DNA: TGTGCCAGCAGCTCCGGACAGGGGATCTACAATGAGCAGTTCTTC; CDR3 protein: CASSSGQGIYNEQFF
clone size: NA; D gene: NA; V gene: TRBV27; J gene: TRBJ2-7; CDR3 DNA: TGTGCCAGCAGTTCGCAGACAGCTGCATCCTACGAGCAGTACTTC; CDR3 protein: CASSSQTAASYEQYF
clone size: NA; D gene: NA; V gene: TRBV11-2; J gene: TRBJ2-1; CDR3 DNA: TGTGCCAGCAGCCCCTCGCCGGTAGGGGTGAGGAATGAGCAGTTCTTC; CDR3 protein: CASSPSPVGVRNEQFF
clone size: NA; D gene: NA; V gene: TRBV7-6; J gene: TRBJ1-1; CDR3 DNA: TGTGCCAGCAGCTACAGTAATGATATGAACACTGAAGCTTTCTTT; CDR3 protein: CASSYSNDMNTEAFF
clone size: NA; D gene: NA; V gene: TRBV5-1; J gene: TRBJ2-3; CDR3 DNA: TGCGCCAGCAGCTCGGCGGGAACGACAGATACGCAGTATTTT; CDR3 protein: CASSSAGTTDTQYF
clone size: NA; D gene: TRBD1; V gene: TRBV19; J gene: TRBJ1-2; CDR3 DNA: TGTGCCAGTAGACAGGGGTTTGGCTACACCTTC; CDR3 protein: CASRQGFGYTF
clone size: NA; D gene: TRBD2; V gene: TRBV27; J gene: TRBJ2-7; CDR3 DNA: TGTGCCAGCAGTTTCTTAGCGGGAGTAGGGTACGAGCAGTACTTC; CDR3 protein: CASSFLAGVGYEQYF
clone size: NA; D gene: NA; V gene: TRBV5-1; J gene: TRBJ2-5; CDR3 DNA: TGCGCCAGCATCTACGGACAGGGACTTAGGGGGGGGCAAGAGACCCAGTACTTC; CDR3 protein: CASIYGQGLRGGQETQYF
clone size: few; D gene: NA; V gene: TRBV5-1; J gene: TRBJ2-1; CDR3 DNA: TGCGCCAGCAGCTTGGGCGGGATTTACAATGAGCAGTTCTTC; CDR3 protein: CASSLGGIYNEQFF
clone size: NA; D gene: NA; V gene: TRBV19; J gene: TRBJ1-5; CDR3 DNA: TGTGCCAGTACCTCATGGGGGGTTAGCAATCAGCCCCAGCATTTT; CDR3 protein: CASTSWGVSNQPQHF
clone size: NA; D gene: TRBD1; V gene: TRBV28; J gene: TRBJ1-2; CDR3 DNA: TGTGCCAGCAGTGGACAGGGATACGTCCGCAACTATGGCTACACCTTC; CDR3 protein: CASSGQGYVRNYGYTF
clone size: NA; D gene: TRBD1; V gene: TRBV7-9; J gene: TRBJ2-7; CDR3 DNA: TGTGCCATCCACACCGACAGGGACTACGAGCAGTACTTC; CDR3 protein: CAIHTDRDYEQYF
clone size: NA; D gene: NA; V gene: TRBV4-1; J gene: TRBJ2-2; CDR3 DNA: TGCGCCAGCAGCCTTCCGGACAAATCGAAATCCCGGGGGGAGCTGTTTTTT; CDR3 protein: CASSLPDKSKSRGELFF
clone size: NA; D gene: NA; V gene: TRBV7-9; J gene: TRBJ1-1; CDR3 DNA: TGTGCCAGCAGCTTAGGGGCACCTAACACTGAAGCTTTCTTT; CDR3 protein: CASSLGAPNTEAFF
clone size: NA; D gene: NA; V gene: TRBV25-1; J gene: TRBJ1-2; CDR3 DNA: TGTGCCAGCAGTGTTGGGTCCGCAGGGGACTATGGCTACACCTTC; CDR3 protein: CASSVGSAGDYGYTF
clone size: NA; D gene: TRBD2; V gene: TRBV5-1; J gene: TRBJ2-3; CDR3 DNA: TGCGCCAGCAGCTTCGCGGGGGGGGACTATAGCACAGATACGCAGTATTTT; CDR3 protein: CASSFAGGDYSTDTQYF
clone size: NA; D gene: TRBD1; V gene: TRBV5-1; J gene: TRBJ1-1; CDR3 DNA: TGCGCCAGCAGCTTGGATACAGGGGAAGCTGAAGCTTTCTTT; CDR3 protein: CASSLDTGEAEAFF
clone size: NA; D gene: TRBD1; V gene: TRBV25-1; J gene: TRBJ1-1; CDR3 DNA: TGTGCCAGCAGTGCAGACAGGGAGAACACTGAAGCTTTCTTT; CDR3 protein: CASSADRENTEAFF
clone size: NA; D gene: TRBD2; V gene: TRBV11-2; J gene: TRBJ2-3; CDR3 DNA: TGTGCCAGCAGCTTAGCCGCGGGAGGGCCCACAGATACGCAGTATTTT; CDR3 protein: CASSLAAGGPTDTQYF
clone size: once; D gene: NA; V gene: TRBV19; J gene: TRBJ2-3; CDR3 DNA: TGTGCCAGTAGTATAGTCCGAGGGGATACGCAGTATTTT; CDR3 protein: CASSIVRGDTQYF
clone size: NA; D gene: TRBD2; V gene: TRBV6-6; J gene: TRBJ2-2; CDR3 DNA: TGTGCCAGCAGGGGGATAGCGGGAGGAGCCGGGGAGCTGTTTTTT; CDR3 protein: CASRGIAGGAGELFF
clone size: NA; D gene: TRBD2; V gene: TRBV10-1; J gene: TRBJ2-1; CDR3 DNA: TGCGCCAGCAGTGGAACTAGCGGGACCTACAATGAGCAGTTCTTC; CDR3 protein: CASSGTSGTYNEQFF
clone size: once; D gene: TRBD2; V gene: TRBV5-1; J gene: TRBJ2-3; CDR3 DNA: TGCGCCAGCAGCCCGGGACTAGTACAGCCAGATACGCAGTATTTT; CDR3 protein: CASSPGLVQPDTQYF
clone size: NA; D gene: NA; V gene: TRBV6-1; J gene: TRBJ2-7; CDR3 DNA: TGTGCCAGCAGTGAAGCGCAGGGGAGAGCCTACGAGCAGTACTTC; CDR3 protein: CASSEAQGRAYEQYF
clone size: NA; D gene: NA; V gene: TRBV29-1; J gene: TRBJ2-1; CDR3 DNA: TGCAGCGCCACCGGAGGTGGAAACAATGAGCAGTTCTTC; CDR3 protein: CSATGGGNNEQFF
clone size: few; D gene: NA; V gene: TRBV5-6; J gene: TRBJ1-4; CDR3 DNA: TGTGCCAGCAGCTTGCAGGGGCCAGGGGAAAAACTGTTTTTT; CDR3 protein: CASSLQGPGEKLFF
clone size: NA; D gene: NA; V gene: TRBV9; J gene: TRBJ2-2; CDR3 DNA: TGTGCCAGCAGTTCCGGACTATTTCCCGGGGAGCTGTTTTTT; CDR3 protein: CASSSGLFPGELFF
clone size: once; D gene: NA; V gene: TRBV5-1; J gene: TRBJ1-1; CDR3 DNA: TGCGCCAGCAGCTTGACGCCAGGGACAATGAACACTGAAGCTTTCTTT; CDR3 protein: CASSLTPGTMNTEAFF
clone size: NA; D gene: NA; V gene: TRBV5-1; J gene: TRBJ1-1; CDR3 DNA: TGCGCCAGCAGCTTGGGAGGAGACCCTGAAGCTTTCTTT; CDR3 protein: CASSLGGDPEAFF
clone size: NA; D gene: TRBD2; V gene: TRBV2; J gene: TRBJ2-7; CDR3 DNA: TGTGCCAGCAGGGCCCCCCTCGCGGGAGATCGAAAAGGGGAGCAGTACTTC; CDR3 protein: CASRAPLAGDRKGEQYF
clone size: few; D gene: NA; V gene: TRBV6-4; J gene: TRBJ1-2; CDR3 DNA: TGTGCCAGCAGTGGGGTCGCTGGACAGCCTTCTAACTATGGCTACACCTTC; CDR3 protein: CASSGVAGQPSNYGYTF
clone size: NA; D gene: TRBD2; V gene: TRBV5-1; J gene: TRBJ2-1; CDR3 DNA: TGCGCCAGCTCCCCCTACGGGGGAGGGTCCTACAATGAGCAGTTCTTC; CDR3 protein: CASSPYGGGSYNEQFF
clone size: NA; D gene: TRBD2; V gene: TRBV5-4; J gene: TRBJ2-1; CDR3 DNA: TGTGCCAGCAGCCGACGGGGAACTAGCGGGAACAATGAGCAGTTCTTC; CDR3 protein: CASSRRGTSGNNEQFF